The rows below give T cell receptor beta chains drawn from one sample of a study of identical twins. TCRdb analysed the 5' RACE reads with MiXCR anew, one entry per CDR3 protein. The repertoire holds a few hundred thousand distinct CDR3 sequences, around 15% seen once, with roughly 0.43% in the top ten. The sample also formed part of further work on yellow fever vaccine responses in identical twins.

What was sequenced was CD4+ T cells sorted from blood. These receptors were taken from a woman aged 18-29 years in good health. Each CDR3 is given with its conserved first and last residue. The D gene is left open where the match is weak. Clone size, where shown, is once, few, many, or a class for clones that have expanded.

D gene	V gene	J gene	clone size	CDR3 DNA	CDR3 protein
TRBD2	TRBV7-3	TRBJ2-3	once	TGTGCCAGCAGCTCCCACAAACTAGCGGGAGTACCAGATACGCAGTATTTT	CASSSHKLAGVPDTQYF
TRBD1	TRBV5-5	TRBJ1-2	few	TGTGCCAGCAGCGCGGGACAGAGGTCTAACTATGGCTACACCTTC	CASSAGQRSNYGYTF
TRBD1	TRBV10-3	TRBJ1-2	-	TGTGCCATCACCATGGGACAGGGAAACTATGGCTACACCTTC	CAITMGQGNYGYTF
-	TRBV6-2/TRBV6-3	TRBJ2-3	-	TGTGCCAGCAGTTCCCGGGCTTCTAGCACAGATACGCAGTATTTT	CASSSRASSTDTQYF
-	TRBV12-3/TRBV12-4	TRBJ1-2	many	TGCGCCAGCAGCTTGGGATCCTATGGCTACACCTTC	CASSLGSYGYTF
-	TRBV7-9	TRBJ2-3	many	TGTGCCAGCAGCTTGGGGGCCCGCGCAGATACGCAGTATTTT	CASSLGARADTQYF
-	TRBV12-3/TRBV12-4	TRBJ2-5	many	TGTGCCAGCAGTTTCGTGGGGGGGCTTGAGACCCAGTACTTC	CASSFVGGLETQYF
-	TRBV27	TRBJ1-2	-	TGTGCCAGCAGCCCCCGTTGGTCTTCTGACTATGGCTACACCTTC	CASSPRWSSDYGYTF
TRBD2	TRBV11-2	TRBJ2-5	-	TGTGCCAGCAGCTTGCCTAGCGGGGGGAGAGAAGAGACCCAGTACTTC	CASSLPSGGREETQYF
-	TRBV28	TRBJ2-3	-	TGTGCCAGCAGTTGGACTAAGCCAGATACGCAGTATTTT	CASSWTKPDTQYF
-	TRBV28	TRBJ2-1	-	TGTGCCAGCAGTTTTCGGAGAAACCCCTACAATGAGCAGTTCTTC	CASSFRRNPYNEQFF
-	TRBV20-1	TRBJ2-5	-	TGCAGTGCTCCAGACCTAGGGGGGGACGAGACCCAGTACTTC	CSAPDLGGDETQYF
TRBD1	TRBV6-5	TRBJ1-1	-	TGTGCCAGCAGTTACCCGGGACAGGGGTACACTGAAGCTTTCTTT	CASSYPGQGYTEAFF
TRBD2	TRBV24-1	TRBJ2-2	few	TGTGCCACCAGTCTCAGCGGGAGTAGCACCGGGGAGCTGTTTTTT	CATSLSGSSTGELFF
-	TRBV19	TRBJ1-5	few	TGTGCCAGTAGTATGGGTAAATATAGCAATCAGCCCCAGCATTTT	CASSMGKYSNQPQHF
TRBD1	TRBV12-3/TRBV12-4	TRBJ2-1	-	TGTGCCAGCAGTTTAGCAGGACAGGGATCGGGCGAGCAGTTCTTC	CASSLAGQGSGEQFF
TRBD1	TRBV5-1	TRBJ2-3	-	TGCGCCAGCAGCTTGGGGGACAGGGTTGGTACAGATACGCAGTATTTT	CASSLGDRVGTDTQYF
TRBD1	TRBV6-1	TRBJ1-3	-	TGTGCCAGCAGCCTCAGGGGGAACTCTGGAAACACCATATATTTT	CASSLRGNSGNTIYF
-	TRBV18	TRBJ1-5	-	TGTGCCAGCTCACCAAATACGGGTGTCGGTCAGCCCCAGCATTTT	CASSPNTGVGQPQHF
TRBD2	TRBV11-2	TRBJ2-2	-	TGTGCCAGCAGCTTAGTTGGGGGAACTAGCGCCGACACCGGGGAGCTGTTTTTT	CASSLVGGTSADTGELFF
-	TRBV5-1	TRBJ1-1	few	TGCGCCAGCAGCTTGTCGGTGGACAACACTGAAGCTTTCTTT	CASSLSVDNTEAFF
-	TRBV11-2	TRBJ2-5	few	TGTGCCAGCAGCTTATTGGTCCAGAATCAAGAGACCCAGTACTTC	CASSLLVQNQETQYF
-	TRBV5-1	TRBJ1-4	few	TGCGCCAGCAGCTTGCTGGGAGCTAATGAAAAACTGTTTTTT	CASSLLGANEKLFF
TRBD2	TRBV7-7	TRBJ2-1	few	TGTGCCAGCAGCTTAGCTAGCGGGAGTTGGAATGAGCAGTTCTTC	CASSLASGSWNEQFF
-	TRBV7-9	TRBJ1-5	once	TGTGCCAGCAGCTTAGGGGGCATCGATCAGCCCCAGCATTTT	CASSLGGIDQPQHF
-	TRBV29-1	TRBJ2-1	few	TGCAGCGTTGAAGATGACGGGTGGCAGTTCTTC	CSVEDDGWQFF
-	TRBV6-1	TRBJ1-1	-	TGTGCCAGCATGGGTATGATGAACACTGAAGCTTTCTTT	CASMGMMNTEAFF
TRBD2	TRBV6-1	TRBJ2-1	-	TGTGCCAGCAGCAGGACTAGCGGGAGTGGCTATGAGCAGTTCTTC	CASSRTSGSGYEQFF
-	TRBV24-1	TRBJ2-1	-	TGTGCCACCAGTGATCCGGGGCTAGGAGGGGATTTTTCCTACAACTTCCGTGAGCAGTTCTTC	CATSDPGLGGDFSYNFREQFF
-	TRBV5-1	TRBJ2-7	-	TGCGCCAGCAGCCATACACAGGGCCGCACTTTTTACGAGCAGTACTTC	CASSHTQGRTFYEQYF
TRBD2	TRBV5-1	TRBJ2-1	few	TGCGCCAGCAGCTTGGAGATCGGGGCTAGCGGGCGTAAGGGCAATGAGCAGTTCTTC	CASSLEIGASGRKGNEQFF
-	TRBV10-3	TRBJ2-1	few	TGTGCCATCAGCGGGGGCCACCTCGGTGAGCAGTTCTTC	CAISGGHLGEQFF
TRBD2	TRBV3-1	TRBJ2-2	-	TGTGCCAGCAGCCACGGGACTAGTTTATTCGCCGGGGAGCTGTTTTTT	CASSHGTSLFAGELFF
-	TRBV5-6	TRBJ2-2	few	TGTGCCAGCAGTATGGGACAATTCACCGGGGAGCTGTTTTTT	CASSMGQFTGELFF
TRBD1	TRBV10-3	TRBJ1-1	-	TGTGCCATCAGTCCGGGACAGGTCAACACTGAAGCTTTCTTT	CAISPGQVNTEAFF
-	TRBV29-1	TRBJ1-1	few	TGCAGCGTTGATCCCAATTCGGCGAAGATGAACACTGAAGCTTTCTTT	CSVDPNSAKMNTEAFF
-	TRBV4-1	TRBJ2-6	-	TGCGCCAGCAGCCAGCAGTACTCTGGGGCCAACGTCCTGACTTTC	CASSQQYSGANVLTF
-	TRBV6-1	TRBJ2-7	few	TGTGCCAGCAGATCGACGGCGGTCTCCTACGAGCAGTACTTC	CASRSTAVSYEQYF
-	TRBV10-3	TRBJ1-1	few	TGTGCCATCAGGGTCGGCACTGAAGCTTTCTTT	CAIRVGTEAFF
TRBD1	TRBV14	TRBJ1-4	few	TGTGCCAGCAGCCGACCCAGGGGGACTAATGAAAAACTGTTTTTT	CASSRPRGTNEKLFF
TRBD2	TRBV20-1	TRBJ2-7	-	TGCAGTGCTGGTACCGGGACTAGCGCCTACGAGCAGTACTTC	CSAGTGTSAYEQYF
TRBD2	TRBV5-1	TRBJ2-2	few	TGCGCCAGCAGCGTCACTAGCGGGGGCTCCCCGGAGCTGTTTTTT	CASSVTSGGSPELFF
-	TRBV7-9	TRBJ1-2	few	TGTGCCAGCAGTTTTCCAGGGGCTGACTATGGCTACACCTTC	CASSFPGADYGYTF
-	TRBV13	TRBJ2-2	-	TGTGCCAGCAGCTTAGAGGGGATATCCTACACCGGGGAGCTGTTTTTT	CASSLEGISYTGELFF
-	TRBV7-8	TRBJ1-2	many	TGTGCCAGCAGCTTAGAAAGGGGGTATGGCTACACCTTC	CASSLERGYGYTF
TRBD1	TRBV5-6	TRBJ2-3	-	TGTGCCAGCAGCAGGGTGACAGGGATATACACAGATACGCAGTATTTT	CASSRVTGIYTDTQYF
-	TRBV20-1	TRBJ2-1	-	TGCAGTACCCCAGGGGAGGGGCGATCCTACAATGAGCAGTTCTTC	CSTPGEGRSYNEQFF
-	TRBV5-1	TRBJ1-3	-	TGCGCCAGCACGGCCGCTTCGGATAGCTCTGGAAACACCATATATTTT	CASTAASDSSGNTIYF
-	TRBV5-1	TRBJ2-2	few	TGCGCCAGCAGCTCCCAGGACGGTTACACCGGGGAGCTGTTTTTT	CASSSQDGYTGELFF
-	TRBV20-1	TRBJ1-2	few	TGCAGTGCTAGGGTGACAGTGGAGGACTATGGCTACACCTTC	CSARVTVEDYGYTF
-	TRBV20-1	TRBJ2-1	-	TGCAGTGCTAGAGATCCGGACAGCTCCTACAATGAGCAGTTCTTC	CSARDPDSSYNEQFF
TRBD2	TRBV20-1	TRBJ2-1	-	TGCAGTGCTAGAGATAGGAAGGCGGGAGCCTACAATGAGCAGTTCTTC	CSARDRKAGAYNEQFF
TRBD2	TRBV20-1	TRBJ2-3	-	TGCAGTGCTAGGTACGGGAGGGTACGAGGCACAGATACGCAGTATTTT	CSARYGRVRGTDTQYF
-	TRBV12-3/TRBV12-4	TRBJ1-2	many	TGTGCCAGCAGCTTAGCGGGCTATGGCTACACCTTC	CASSLAGYGYTF
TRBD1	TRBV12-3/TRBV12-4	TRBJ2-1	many	TGTGCCAGCAGCCCCGGGACAGATCACAATGAGCAGTTCTTC	CASSPGTDHNEQFF
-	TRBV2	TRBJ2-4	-	TGTGCCAGCAGTGACTACACCTCAGCCAAAAACATTCAGTACTTC	CASSDYTSAKNIQYF
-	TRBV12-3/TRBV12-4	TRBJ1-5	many	TGTGCCAGCAGTTTCTCGGGGGGTAGGTCCCAGCATTTT	CASSFSGGRSQHF
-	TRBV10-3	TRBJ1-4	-	TGTGCCATCAGTGGAGATCTTCTGGGGGAAAAACTGTTTTTT	CAISGDLLGEKLFF
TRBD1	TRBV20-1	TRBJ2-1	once	TGCAGTGCTGCTCCAGGGGGCGACGACAATGAGCAGTTCTTC	CSAAPGGDDNEQFF
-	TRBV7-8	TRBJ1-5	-	TGTGCCAGCAGCCGGCTCGGGGGTCAGCCCCAGCATTTT	CASSRLGGQPQHF